The following is a TCR beta chain sequence with its context. Antigen: not known. Of the isolated RNA, all was reverse transcribed, and so the sequenced material was expressed TCRB transcripts. Method: immunoSEQ multiplex PCR; TCRdb's copy keeps in-frame clones and lacks some. The sample includes hundreds of thousands of clones, more than 9.5% seen only once; the top ten take about 0.045%. Stem cell-like memory, regulatory, central memory and naive CD4+ cells were sorted via CD45RO/CCR7/CD25/CD127/CD95/CD27. The entry originates in a study of beta chain features in type 1 diabetes. Regarding the study as a whole: The similarity of naive, central memory and Treg TCRB repertoires appeared greater among patients than among healthy donors.

The sample taken for sequencing was naive CD4+ T cells from blood. The TCR originated in a woman between 18 and 29 years old in good health.

In nucleotides, the CDR3 is TGCAGCGCAGATGCGAGGACAGTTAGGAATATTATAGCCAAAAACATTCAGTACTTC. It is translated as CSADARTVRNIIAKNIQYF. The chain is built from TRBV29-1 and TRBJ2-4; maybe TRBD1 (6 bases). There are 19 residues in the CDR3. Trimming shortened V by 7 bases and J by 0 bases, and 28 bases separated the two germline ends. CDR1 and CDR2 (germline): SQVTM, ANQGSEA.